These 21 T cell receptor beta chains share one sample of origin, sequenced in a study of regulatory T cells in long-lasting Graves disease. With iRepertoire HTBI primers and Arm-PCR of CDR3 regions, TCR beta libraries were built. Each CDR3 protein gets one entry after TCRdb re-called the multiplex PCR reads with MiXCR. The data hold some 410,000 distinct CDR3 sequences, with 16% observed a single time. Noted time point: newly diagnosed GD, antithyroid drugs for less than 3 months. PBMC-derived RNA was used for the TCR library. In addition, the sample was reused for a study of T cells in Graves' hyperthyroidism and ophthalmopathy.

Sequencing used peripheral blood mononuclear cells (PBMCs), obtained at new diagnosis, from a patient treated with antithyroid drugs. The receptors originated from a woman under 40 with Graves disease.

This clonotype was detected many times. The chain joins TRBV2 to TRBJ2-1; D is perhaps TRBD1 (5 bases). V shed 4 bases and J shed 7 bases, with 14 bases lying between them. This CDR3 comprises 14 residues. CDR1 is SNHLY, CDR2 FYNNEI, per germline. The chain's CDR3 is CASSVGRGKNEQFF. DNA for the CDR3: TGTGCCAGCAGTGTCGGAAGGGGCAAAAATGAGCAGTTCTTC.

This clonotype has ten or more counts. The chain combines TRBV28 with TRBJ2-3; D not resolved. CDR3 size: 17 residues. Germline CDR1 and CDR2: MDHEN and SYDVKM. Trimming shortened V by 5 bases and J by 0 bases, and 18 bases separated the two germline ends. The CDR3 spells CASSPGPQAPSTDTQYF. The CDR3 nucleotides are TGTGCCAGCAGTCCCGGGCCCCAGGCTCCTAGCACAGATACGCAGTATTTT.

This chain connects TRBV6-9 to TRBJ1-4; no firm D call. The V and J ends lost 2 bases and 4 bases respectively, with 5 bases between them. Germline assignment: CDR1 MNHGY and CDR2 SVAAGI. The CDR3 has 13 amino acids. In nucleotides, the CDR3 is TGTGCCAGCAGTTATAACAGTAATGAAAAACTGTTTTTT. Translating gives CASSYNSNEKLFF.

The chain links TRBV27 to TRBJ2-7; 9 nucleotides align to TRBD2. The length of the CDR3 is 16 residues. CDR1 MNHEY and CDR2 SMNVEV come from the germline V gene (reference sequence). Trimming cost V 7 bases and J 7 bases; bases outside gene matches: 17. The CDR3 DNA is TGTGCCAGCAAAACCCAAGGCGGGAGGGCCTTCATAGAGCAGTACTTC. Translated, it gives CASKTQGGRAFIEQYF.

This clonotype was observed a few times. The chain joins TRBV4-1 to TRBJ1-5; D unresolved. Germline CDR1 is MGHRA and CDR2 is YSYEKL. The V and J ends lost 4 bases and 7 bases respectively, with 14 bases between them. CDR3 size: 14 residues. Here the CDR3 reads CASSLLQNGQPQHF. The CDR3 DNA is TGCGCCAGCAGCCTGTTGCAGAATGGACAGCCCCAGCATTTT.

The chain's CDR3 is CASSQGELQETQYF. The CDR3 DNA reads TGCGCCAGCAGCCAGGGGGAACTGCAAGAGACCCAGTACTTC. The chain joins TRBV5-1 to TRBJ2-5; 7 nucleotides line up with TRBD1. Trimming cost V 4 bases and J 2 bases; bases outside gene matches: 5. This CDR3 spans 14 amino acids. CDR1 SGHRS and CDR2 YFSETQ come from the germline V gene.

The chain has TRBV6-2 or TRBV6-3 and TRBJ2-3, with 12 bases fitting TRBD2. Trimming removed 7 bases from V and 3 bases from J; junction bases left unmatched: 17. CDR3 length equals 19 residues. Germline CDR1 and CDR2: MNHEY and SVGEGT. The CDR3 loop reads CASNPGQGWTSGVTDTQYF. The CDR3 DNA reads as TGTGCCAGCAATCCGGGACAGGGTTGGACTAGCGGGGTGACAGATACGCAGTATTTT.

V usage is TRBV7-3 and J usage is TRBJ2-1; TRBD1 agrees at 7 bases. CDR1 is SGHTA and CDR2 is FQGTGA in the germline V gene. Trimming at V came to 2 bases and at J to 1 base, leaving 11 bases not matched to a gene. The CDR3 is made up of 18 amino acids. This CDR3 reads CASSLHGFGRGSYNEQFF. CDR3 coding DNA: TGTGCCAGCAGCTTACATGGTTTCGGCAGGGGGTCCTACAATGAGCAGTTCTTC. Full variable domain (rest looked up from reference TRBV7-3 and TRBJ2-1): GAGVSQTPSNKVTEKGKYVELRCDPISGHTALYWYRQSLGQGPEFLIYFQGTGAADDSGLPNDRFFAVRPEGSVSTLKIQRTERGDSAVYLCASSLHGFGRGSYNEQFFGPGTRLTVL.

Many counts were recorded for this clonotype. The CDR3 DNA reads TGTGCCAGCAGGCCTCCTGGGGCCAACGTCCTGACTTTC. Protein product: CASRPPGANVLTF. The chain employs TRBV28 and TRBJ2-6; no definite D call. The V gene lost 6 bases and the J gene lost 2 bases, with 5 bases spanning the gap. CDR1 and CDR2 from the germline V gene are MDHEN and SYDVKM. This CDR3 comprises 13 residues. The variable domain in full, completed from reference TRBV28 and TRBJ2-6, reads DVKVTQSSRYLVKRTGEKVFLECVQDMDHENMFWYRQDPGLGLRLIYFSYDVKMKEKGDIPEGYSVSREKKERFSLILESASTNQTSMYLCASRPPGANVLTFGAGSRLTVL.

V gene TRBV5-6 combines with J gene TRBJ1-4; D is uncertain. In germline, CDR1 is SGHDT, CDR2 YYEEEE. CDR3 length: 14 amino acids. Trimming removed 4 bases at V and 8 bases at J, with 15 bases between. The CDR3 sequence: CASSLSFGEEKLFF. In nucleotides, the CDR3 is TGTGCCAGCAGCCTATCCTTTGGAGAAGAAAAACTGTTTTTT.

This clonotype was detected many times. The chain is built from TRBV3-1 and TRBJ2-5; 7 positions agree with TRBD2. This CDR3 is 16 amino acids long. Germline V lookup: CDR1 LGHDT, CDR2 YNNKEL (reference sequence). V was pared by 6 bases and J by 2 bases, with 12 bases of the junction left unmatched. CDR3 nucleotide sequence: TGTGCCAGCAGGCAACCGGGAGGCCTTATTCAAGAGACCCAGTACTTC. Its translation is CASRQPGGLIQETQYF.

The V gene is TRBV7-2, the J gene TRBJ2-2; no clear D gene. The V end lost 5 bases, the J end lost 4 bases, and 11 bases lay between the germline ends. Germline V gene data show CDR1 as SGHTA and CDR2 as FQGNSA. This CDR3 contains 14 residues. The CDR3 coding sequence is TGTGCCAGCAGCCCAGTGATGGGCACCGGGGAGCTGTTTTTT. The encoded protein is CASSPVMGTGELFF.

A few counts support this clonotype. The chain couples TRBV13 to TRBJ1-5, with D unclear. V gave up 2 bases and J gave up 2 bases, with 16 bases separating them. The CDR3 length is 17 residues. Germline V gene data show CDR1 as PRHDT and CDR2 as FYEKMQ (reference sequence). The CDR3 DNA is TGTGCCAGCAGCTTAAGTCGTGGAGATTATGGCAATCAGCCCCAGCATTTT. Translation: CASSLSRGDYGNQPQHF.

The gene calls are TRBV19 and TRBJ1-5, with D possibly matching TRBD1 (6 bases). Germline V gene data show CDR1 as LNHDA and CDR2 as SQIVND (reference sequence). The CDR3 is 17 residues long. The V gene lost 7 bases and the J gene lost 1 base, with 20 bases spanning the gap. The CDR3 DNA follows: TGTGCCAGTATTGGTGGGGGCGGCAGGACAAGCAATCAGCCCCAGCATTTT. Translating gives CASIGGGGRTSNQPQHF.

This clonotype was counted between two and nine times. A much larger clone differs from this one at a single base, so this may be a read error. The V gene is TRBV7-9, the J gene TRBJ2-5; D not resolved. CDR1 is SEHNR and CDR2 is FQNEAQ in the germline V gene (reference sequence). Trimming stripped 8 bases from V and 11 bases from J, with 21 bases between. The CDR3 totals 13 residues. The CDR3, as DNA: TGTGCCAGCCGTTCGCGGTCGGGCAATGAGCAGTACTTC. Translating it yields CASRSRSGNEQYF.

This clonotype was recorded many times. This sequence joins TRBV5-6 and TRBJ1-1; 8 positions agree with TRBD1. The CDR3 is made up of 15 amino acids. V was pared by 2 bases and J by 4 bases, with 7 bases of the junction left unmatched. The V gene's germline CDR1 is SGHDT and CDR2 YYEEEE. The CDR3 sequence: CASSFDRGGGTEAFF. Written as DNA, the CDR3 is TGTGCCAGCAGCTTCGACAGGGGTGGTGGCACTGAAGCTTTCTTT.

This clonotype has only a few counts. The V gene is TRBV28, the J gene TRBJ2-7; 7 bases align to TRBD2. CDR3 length equals 15 residues. Unmatched junction bases numbered 14, after V lost 5 bases and J lost 7 bases. Germline CDR1 is MDHEN and CDR2 is SYDVKM. CDR3 in amino acids: CASSHHGRSGEEQYF. In nucleotides, the CDR3 is TGTGCCAGCAGTCACCACGGGAGGTCCGGGGAAGAGCAGTACTTC.

This clonotype was observed a handful of times. V usage is TRBV24-1 and J usage is TRBJ2-1; 14 positions agree with TRBD2. CDR1 and CDR2 (germline): KGHDR, SFDVKD. This CDR3 region has 18 residues. The junction had 12 bases not matched to a gene; V was cut back by 3 bases and J by 9 bases. CDR3 nucleotide sequence: TGTGCCACCAGTGATCGAAGCGTGGGACTAGCGGGAGCCGGTGAGCAGTTCTTC. This encodes CATSDRSVGLAGAGEQFF.

In its sample, this clonotype was seen many times. In DNA form, the CDR3 reads TGTGCCAGCAGCTTCCGGAGGCCACAGACCCAGTACTTC. It translates to CASSFRRPQTQYF. The chain recombines TRBV13 with TRBJ2-5, with a possible D match to TRBD2 (5 bases). Trimming left V 3 bases short and J 6 bases short, with 11 bases between. Germline V CDR1 and CDR2: PRHDT, FYEKMQ (reference sequence). The CDR3 extends over 13 amino acids. The full variable domain, rest sourced from reference TRBV13 and TRBJ2-5, is AAGVIQSPRHLIKEKRETATLKCYPIPRHDTVYWYQQGPGQDPQFLISFYEKMQSDKGSIPDRFSAQQFSDYHSELNMSSLELGDSALYFCASSFRRPQTQYFGPGTRLLVL.

Regarding this clonotype: This may arise from a read error, as a much more abundant clone is one base away. DNA of the CDR3: TGTGCCAGCAGTACCCGATACCAAGAGACCCAGTTCTTC. The encoded protein is CASSTRYQETQFF. The chain uses TRBV28 and TRBJ2-5, with D unresolved. TRBJ2-1 matches the DNA end more closely, so the J call is doubtful. This CDR3 is built from 13 residues. Per germline, CDR1 MDHEN and CDR2 SYDVKM.

This clonotype was counted at least ten times. The V gene is TRBV10-3, the J gene TRBJ2-7; TRBD1 matches at 8 bases. Germline values: CDR1 ENHRY, CDR2 SYGVKD. The length of the CDR3 is 14 residues. J gave up 5 bases and V 11 bases, and 14 bases lay outside the gene matches. CDR3 loop: CAVAGTGLSDEQYF. The CDR3, as DNA: TGTGCCGTGGCCGGGACAGGTCTATCCGACGAGCAGTACTTC.